The present entry profiles one T cell receptor (beta chain) with its context. CDR3 length: 13 amino acids. Trimming cost V 0 bases and J 3 bases, with 9 bases left between them. Looked up from germline, CDR1 is DFQATT and CDR2 is SNEGSKA (reference sequence). The data were obtained in a study of CD8 T cells in ankylosing spondylitis. TCRdb independently ran MiXCR on the 5' RACE reads; one entry per CDR3 protein. The sample holds about 300,000 distinct CDR3 sequences, more than 20% seen once. The chain joins TRBV20-1 to TRBJ2-7; D unresolved. The source material was blood, either unsorted or a sorted T cell fraction (not recorded which). The source of this sequence is a female donor with ankylosing spondylitis or in good health (not recorded which). CDR3 nucleotide sequence: TGCAGTGCTAGAGATGGGTGGGTCTACGAGCAGTACTTC. As protein: CSARDGWVYEQYF.